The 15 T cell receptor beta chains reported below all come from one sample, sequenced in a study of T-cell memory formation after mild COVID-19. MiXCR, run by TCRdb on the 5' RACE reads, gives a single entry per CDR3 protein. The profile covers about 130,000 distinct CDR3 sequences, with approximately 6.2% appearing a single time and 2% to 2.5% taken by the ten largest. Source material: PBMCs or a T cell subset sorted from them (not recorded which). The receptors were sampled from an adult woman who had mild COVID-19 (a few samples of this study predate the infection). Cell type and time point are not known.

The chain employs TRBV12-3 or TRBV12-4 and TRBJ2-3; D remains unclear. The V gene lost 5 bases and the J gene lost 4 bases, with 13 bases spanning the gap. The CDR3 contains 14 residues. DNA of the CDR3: TGTGCCAGCAGTCCGATGATGGTAGCAGATACGCAGTATTTT. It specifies CASSPMMVADTQYF.

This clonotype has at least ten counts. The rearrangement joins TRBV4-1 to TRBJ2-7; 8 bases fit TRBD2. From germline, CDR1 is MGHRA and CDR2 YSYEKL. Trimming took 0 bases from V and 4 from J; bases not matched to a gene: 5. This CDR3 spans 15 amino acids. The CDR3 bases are TGCGCCAGCAGCCAAGATAGACTAGCGTTATACGAGCAGTACTTC. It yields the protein CASSQDRLALYEQYF.

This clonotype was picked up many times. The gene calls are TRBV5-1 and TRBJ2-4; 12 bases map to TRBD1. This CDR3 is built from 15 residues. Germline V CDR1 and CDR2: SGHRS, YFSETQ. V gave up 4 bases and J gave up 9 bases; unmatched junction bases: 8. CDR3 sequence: CASSQPGQGAVIQYF. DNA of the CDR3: TGCGCCAGCAGCCAACCGGGACAGGGGGCGGTCATTCAGTACTTC.

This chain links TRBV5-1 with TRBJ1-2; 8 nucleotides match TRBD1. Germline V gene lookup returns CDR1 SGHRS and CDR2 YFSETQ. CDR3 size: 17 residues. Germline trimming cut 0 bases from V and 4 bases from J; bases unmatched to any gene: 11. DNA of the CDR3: TGCGCCAGCAGCTTGGTAGGGACAGGCCTCTCTGGCTATGGCTACACCTTC. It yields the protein CASSLVGTGLSGYGYTF.

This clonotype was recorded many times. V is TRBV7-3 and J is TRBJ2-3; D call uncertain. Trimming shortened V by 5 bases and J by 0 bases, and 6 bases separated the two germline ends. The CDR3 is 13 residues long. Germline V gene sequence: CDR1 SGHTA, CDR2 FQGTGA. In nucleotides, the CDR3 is TGTGCCAGCAGCCACGGGAGCACAGATACGCAGTATTTT. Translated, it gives CASSHGSTDTQYF.

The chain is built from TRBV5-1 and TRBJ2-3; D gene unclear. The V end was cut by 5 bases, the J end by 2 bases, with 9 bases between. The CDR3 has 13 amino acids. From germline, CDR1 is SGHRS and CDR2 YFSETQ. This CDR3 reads CASREDATDTQYF. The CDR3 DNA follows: TGCGCCAGCAGAGAAGACGCCACAGATACGCAGTATTTT.

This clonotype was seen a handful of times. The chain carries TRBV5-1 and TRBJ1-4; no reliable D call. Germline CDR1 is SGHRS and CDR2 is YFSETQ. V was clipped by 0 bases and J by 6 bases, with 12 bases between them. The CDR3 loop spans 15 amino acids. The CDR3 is CASSLVSQHDEKLFF. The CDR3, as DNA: TGCGCCAGCAGCTTGGTTTCCCAGCACGATGAAAAACTGTTTTTT.

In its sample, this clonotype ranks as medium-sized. As DNA, the CDR3 is TGTGCCAGCAGCTTAGGCCAAGGTCCTAATGAGCAGTTCTTC. Translated, it gives CASSLGQGPNEQFF. The chain recombines TRBV7-9 with TRBJ2-1, with no clear D. The CDR3 runs to 14 residues. V was clipped by 1 base and J by 7 bases, with 11 bases between them. CDR1 is SEHNR and CDR2 is FQNEAQ in the germline V gene (reference sequence).

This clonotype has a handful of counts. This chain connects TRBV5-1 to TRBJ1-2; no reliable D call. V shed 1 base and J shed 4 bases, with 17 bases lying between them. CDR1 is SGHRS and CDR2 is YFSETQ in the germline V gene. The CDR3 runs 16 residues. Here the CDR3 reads CASSLIPGYSGYGYTF. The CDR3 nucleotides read TGCGCCAGCAGCTTGATCCCGGGTTATTCGGGCTATGGCTACACCTTC.

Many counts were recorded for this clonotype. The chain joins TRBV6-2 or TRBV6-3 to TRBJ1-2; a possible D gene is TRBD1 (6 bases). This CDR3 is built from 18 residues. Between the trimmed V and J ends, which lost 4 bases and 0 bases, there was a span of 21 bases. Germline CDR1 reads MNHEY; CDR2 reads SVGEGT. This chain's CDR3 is CASSFYQSTGQTNYGYTF. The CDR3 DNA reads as TGTGCCAGCAGTTTCTACCAGTCGACAGGTCAGACTAACTATGGCTACACCTTC.

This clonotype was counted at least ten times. CDR3: CASKTGVNTGELFF. The CDR3 region has the DNA TGTGCCAGCAAGACGGGCGTGAACACCGGGGAGCTGTTTTTT. The chain recombines TRBV6-5 with TRBJ2-2; D not certain. With 7 bases removed from V and 1 base from J, the gap between germline ends came to 10 bases. CDR1 is MNHEY and CDR2 is SVGAGI in the germline V gene. The CDR3 extends over 14 amino acids.

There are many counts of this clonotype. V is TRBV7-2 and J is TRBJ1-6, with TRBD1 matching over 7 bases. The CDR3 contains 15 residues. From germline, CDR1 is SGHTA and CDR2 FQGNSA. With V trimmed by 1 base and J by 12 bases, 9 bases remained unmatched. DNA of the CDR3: TGTGCCAGCAGCTTAGAAAGGGGGCGCAAACTACCCCTCCACTTT. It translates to CASSLERGRKLPLHF.

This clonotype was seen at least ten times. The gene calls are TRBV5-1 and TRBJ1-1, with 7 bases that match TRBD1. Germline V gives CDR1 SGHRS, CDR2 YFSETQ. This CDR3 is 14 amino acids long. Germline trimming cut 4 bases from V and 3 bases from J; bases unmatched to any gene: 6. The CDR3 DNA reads TGCGCCAGCAGCCGGGACAGCTTAGACACTGAAGCTTTCTTT. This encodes CASSRDSLDTEAFF.

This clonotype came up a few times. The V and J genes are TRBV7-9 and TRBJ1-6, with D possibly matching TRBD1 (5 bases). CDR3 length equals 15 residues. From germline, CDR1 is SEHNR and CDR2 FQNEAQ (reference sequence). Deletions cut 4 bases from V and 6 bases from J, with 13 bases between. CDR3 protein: CASSSGRVGNSPLHF. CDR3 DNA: TGTGCCAGCAGCTCTGGCAGGGTGGGTAATTCACCCCTCCACTTT.

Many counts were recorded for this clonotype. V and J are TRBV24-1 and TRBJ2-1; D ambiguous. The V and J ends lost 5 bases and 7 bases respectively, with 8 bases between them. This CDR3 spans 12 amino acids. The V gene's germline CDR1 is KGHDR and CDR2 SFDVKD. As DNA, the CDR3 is TGTGCCACCAGTGTCTTGGGGAATGAGCAGTTCTTC. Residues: CATSVLGNEQFF.